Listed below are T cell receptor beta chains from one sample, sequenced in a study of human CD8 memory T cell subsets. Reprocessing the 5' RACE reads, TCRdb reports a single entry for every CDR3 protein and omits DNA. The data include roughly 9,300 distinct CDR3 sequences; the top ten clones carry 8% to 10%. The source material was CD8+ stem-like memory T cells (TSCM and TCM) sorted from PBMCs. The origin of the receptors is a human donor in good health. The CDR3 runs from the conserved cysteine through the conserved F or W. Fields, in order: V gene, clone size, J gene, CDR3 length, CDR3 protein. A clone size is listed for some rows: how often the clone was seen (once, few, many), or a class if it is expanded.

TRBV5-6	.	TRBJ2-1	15	CASSFGAGAYNEQFF
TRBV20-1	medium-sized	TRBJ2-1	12	CSADARGNEQFF
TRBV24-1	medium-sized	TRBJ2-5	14	CATSDLQTEETQYF
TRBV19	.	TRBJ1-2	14	CASSFSTGPSGYTF
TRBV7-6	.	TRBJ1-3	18	CASSLAVGGASSGNTIYF
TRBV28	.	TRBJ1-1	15	CASSLGTRTNTEAFF
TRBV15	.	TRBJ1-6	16	CATSREVDSYNSPLHF
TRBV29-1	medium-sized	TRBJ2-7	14	CSVTWDLSSYEQYF
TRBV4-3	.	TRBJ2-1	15	CASSQEVSSYNEQFF
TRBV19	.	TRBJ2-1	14	CASSLLAGANEQFF
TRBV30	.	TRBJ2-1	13	CAWSVYGHNEQFF
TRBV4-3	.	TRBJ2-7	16	CASSQDLGLAPYEQYF
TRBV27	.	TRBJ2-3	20	CASSLSLAGQRLRLADTQYF
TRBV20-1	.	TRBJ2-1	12	CSVTPSGHEQFF
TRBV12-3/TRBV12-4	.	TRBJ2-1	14	CASSLGTPYNEQFF
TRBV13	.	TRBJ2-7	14	CASSLGDIAGEQYF
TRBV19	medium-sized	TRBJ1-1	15	CASSMSTGGNTEAFF
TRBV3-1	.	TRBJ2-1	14	CASSQDAVFNEQFF